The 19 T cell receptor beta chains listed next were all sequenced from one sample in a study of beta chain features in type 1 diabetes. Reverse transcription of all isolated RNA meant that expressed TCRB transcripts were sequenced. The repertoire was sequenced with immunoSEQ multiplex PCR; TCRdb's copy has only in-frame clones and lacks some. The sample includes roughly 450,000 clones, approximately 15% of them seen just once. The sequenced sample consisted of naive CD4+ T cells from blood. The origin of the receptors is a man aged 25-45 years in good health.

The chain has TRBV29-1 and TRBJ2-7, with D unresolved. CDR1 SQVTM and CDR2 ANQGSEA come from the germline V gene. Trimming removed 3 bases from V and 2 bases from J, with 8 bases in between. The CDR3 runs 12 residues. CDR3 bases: TGCAGCGTTGAGGGCTATACCTACGAGCAGTACTTC. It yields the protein CSVEGYTYEQYF.

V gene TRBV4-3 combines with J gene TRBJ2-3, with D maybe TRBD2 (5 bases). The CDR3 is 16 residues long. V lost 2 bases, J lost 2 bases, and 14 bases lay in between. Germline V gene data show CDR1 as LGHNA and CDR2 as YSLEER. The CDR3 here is CASSQTVGGLTDTQYF. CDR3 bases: TGCGCCAGCAGCCAAACGGTGGGCGGGCTCACAGATACGCAGTATTTT.

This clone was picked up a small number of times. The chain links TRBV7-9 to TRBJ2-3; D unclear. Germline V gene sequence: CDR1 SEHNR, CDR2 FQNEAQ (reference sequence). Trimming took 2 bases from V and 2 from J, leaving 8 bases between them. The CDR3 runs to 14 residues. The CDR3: CASSLLDNTDTQYF. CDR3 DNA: TGTGCCAGCAGCTTACTTGACAACACAGATACGCAGTATTTT. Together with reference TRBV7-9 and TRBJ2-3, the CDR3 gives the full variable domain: DTGVSQNPRHKITKRGQNVTFRCDPISEHNRLYWYRQTLGQGPEFLTYFQNEAQLEKSRLLSDRFSAERPKGSFSTLEIQRTEQGDSAMYLCASSLLDNTDTQYFGPGTRLTVL.

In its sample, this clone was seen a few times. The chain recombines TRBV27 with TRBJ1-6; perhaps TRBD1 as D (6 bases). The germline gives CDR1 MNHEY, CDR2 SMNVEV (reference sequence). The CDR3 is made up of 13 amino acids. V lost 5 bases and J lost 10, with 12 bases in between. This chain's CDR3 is CASSRGFLSPLHF. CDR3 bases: TGTGCCAGCAGTAGGGGGTTCTTATCACCCCTCCACTTT.

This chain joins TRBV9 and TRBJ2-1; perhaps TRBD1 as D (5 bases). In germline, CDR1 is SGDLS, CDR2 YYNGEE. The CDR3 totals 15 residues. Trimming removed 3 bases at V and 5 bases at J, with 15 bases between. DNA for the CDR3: TGTGCCAGCAGCGACGTAAGGCTAGGGGACAATGAGCAGTTCTTC. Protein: CASSDVRLGDNEQFF.

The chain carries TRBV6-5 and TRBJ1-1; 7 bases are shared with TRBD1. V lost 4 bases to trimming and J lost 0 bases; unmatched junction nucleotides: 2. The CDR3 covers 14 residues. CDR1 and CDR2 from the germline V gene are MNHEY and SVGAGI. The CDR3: CASSLTGLNTEAFF. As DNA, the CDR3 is TGTGCCAGCAGTTTGACAGGGTTGAACACTGAAGCTTTCTTT.

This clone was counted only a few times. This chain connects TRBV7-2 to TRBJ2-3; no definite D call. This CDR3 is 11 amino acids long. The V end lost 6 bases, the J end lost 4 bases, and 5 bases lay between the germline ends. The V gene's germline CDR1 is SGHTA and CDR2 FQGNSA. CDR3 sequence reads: CASSYADTQYF. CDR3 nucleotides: TGTGCCAGCAGTTACGCAGATACGCAGTATTTT.

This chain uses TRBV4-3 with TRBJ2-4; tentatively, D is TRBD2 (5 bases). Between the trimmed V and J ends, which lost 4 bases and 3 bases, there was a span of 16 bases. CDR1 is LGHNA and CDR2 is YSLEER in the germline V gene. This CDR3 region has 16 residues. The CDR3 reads CASSRGLQSGKNIQYF. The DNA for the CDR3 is TGCGCCAGCAGCCGAGGACTCCAAAGCGGCAAAAACATTCAGTACTTC.

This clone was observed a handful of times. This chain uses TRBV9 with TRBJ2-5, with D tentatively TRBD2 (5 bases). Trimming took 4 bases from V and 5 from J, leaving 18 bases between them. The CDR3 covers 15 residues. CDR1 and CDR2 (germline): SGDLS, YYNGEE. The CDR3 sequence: CASSSRGIQGETQYF. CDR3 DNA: TGTGCCAGCAGCTCCCGAGGGATCCAAGGGGAGACCCAGTACTTC.

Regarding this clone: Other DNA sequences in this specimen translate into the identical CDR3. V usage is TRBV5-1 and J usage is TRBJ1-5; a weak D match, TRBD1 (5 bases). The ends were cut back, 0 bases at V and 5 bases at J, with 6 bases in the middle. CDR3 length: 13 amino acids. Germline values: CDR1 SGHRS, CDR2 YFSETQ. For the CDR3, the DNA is TGCGCCAGCAGCTTGGCGGGGGATCAGCCCCAGCATTTT. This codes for CASSLAGDQPQHF.

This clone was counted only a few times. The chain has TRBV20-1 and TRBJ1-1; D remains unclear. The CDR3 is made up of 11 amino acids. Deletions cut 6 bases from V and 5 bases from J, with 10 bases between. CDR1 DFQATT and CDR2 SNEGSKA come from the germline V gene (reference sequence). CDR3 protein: CSARAGTEAFF. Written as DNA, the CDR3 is TGCAGTGCCCGGGCGGGAACTGAAGCTTTCTTT.

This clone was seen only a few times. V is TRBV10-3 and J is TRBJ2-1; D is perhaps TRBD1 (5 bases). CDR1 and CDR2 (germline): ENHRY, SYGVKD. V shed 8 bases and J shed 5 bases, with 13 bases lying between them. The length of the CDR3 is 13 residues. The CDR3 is CAIGSGWDNEQFF. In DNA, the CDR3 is TGTGCCATCGGGTCAGGGTGGGACAATGAGCAGTTCTTC.

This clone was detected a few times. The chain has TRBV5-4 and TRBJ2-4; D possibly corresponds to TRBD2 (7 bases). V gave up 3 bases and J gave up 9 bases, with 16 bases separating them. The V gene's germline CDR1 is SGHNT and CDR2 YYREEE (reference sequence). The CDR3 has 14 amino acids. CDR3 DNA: TGTGCCAGCAGCTCCGGACAGCGGGGAGGCATTCAGTACTTC. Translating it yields CASSSGQRGGIQYF.

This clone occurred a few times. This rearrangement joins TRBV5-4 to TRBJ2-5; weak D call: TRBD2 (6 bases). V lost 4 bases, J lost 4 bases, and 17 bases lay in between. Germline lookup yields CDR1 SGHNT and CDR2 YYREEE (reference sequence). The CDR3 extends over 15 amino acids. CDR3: CASSVPGSLGETQYF. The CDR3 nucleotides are TGTGCCAGCAGCGTACCCGGGAGCTTGGGAGAGACCCAGTACTTC.

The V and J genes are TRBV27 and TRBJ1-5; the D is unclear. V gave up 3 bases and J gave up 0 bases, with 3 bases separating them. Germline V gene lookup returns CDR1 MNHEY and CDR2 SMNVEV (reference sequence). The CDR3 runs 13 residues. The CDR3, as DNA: TGTGCCAGCAGTTTTTATAGCAATCAGCCCCAGCATTTT. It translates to CASSFYSNQPQHF.

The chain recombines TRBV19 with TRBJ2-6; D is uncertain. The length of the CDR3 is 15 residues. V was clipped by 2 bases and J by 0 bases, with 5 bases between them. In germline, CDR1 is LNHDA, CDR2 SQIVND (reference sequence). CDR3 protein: CASSIRSSGANVLTF. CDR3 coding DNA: TGTGCCAGTAGTATACGGTCCTCTGGGGCCAACGTCCTGACTTTC.

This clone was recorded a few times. The CDR3 DNA reads TGTGCCACCAGCAGAGCGACAGGGAGTGGCACAGATACGCAGTATTTT. As protein: CATSRATGSGTDTQYF. The chain links TRBV15 to TRBJ2-3, with 7 bases lining up with TRBD1. V shed 1 base, J shed 1 base, and the junction held 5 bases outside the gene matches. Germline CDR1 and CDR2: LNHNV and YYDKDF (reference sequence). There are 16 residues in the CDR3.

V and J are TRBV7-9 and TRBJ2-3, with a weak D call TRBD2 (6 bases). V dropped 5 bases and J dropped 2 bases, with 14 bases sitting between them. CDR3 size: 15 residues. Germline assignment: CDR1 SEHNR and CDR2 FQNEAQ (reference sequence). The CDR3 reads CASSGHGRYTDTQYF. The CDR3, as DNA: TGTGCCAGCAGCGGCCACGGGAGATACACAGATACGCAGTATTTT.

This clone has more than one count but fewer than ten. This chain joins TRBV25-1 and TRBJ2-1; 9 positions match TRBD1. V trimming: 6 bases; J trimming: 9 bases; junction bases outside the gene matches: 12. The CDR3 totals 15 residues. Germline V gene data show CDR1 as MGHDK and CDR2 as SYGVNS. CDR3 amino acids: CASRASGQGFVEQFF. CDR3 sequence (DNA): TGTGCCAGCAGGGCGTCGGGACAGGGATTCGTTGAGCAGTTCTTC.